The 32 T cell receptor beta chains below were found in one sample sequenced in a study of T cell repertoires in cytomegalovirus infection. Their cognate antigens are unknown. Each CDR3 protein is one row after TCRdb ran MiXCR on the reads. This table holds over 120,000 distinct CDR3 sequences, about 32% found once. Sequencing was performed on CD8+ T cells from cultured PBMCs, taken from culture after CMV antigen stimulation. The source of these receptors is a human donor in good health (CMV status not recorded). Some clones in this sample may be carry-over from other donors' samples.

This clonotype was observed a handful of times. This chain joins TRBV7-2 and TRBJ2-7; the D gene is possibly TRBD1 (5 bases). Germline lookup yields CDR1 SGHTA and CDR2 FQGNSA. V was trimmed by 6 bases and J by 3 bases, leaving 15 bases between them. This CDR3 comprises 14 residues. CDR3 coding DNA: TGTGCCAGCAGAATATTAGACAGCAACTACGAGCAGTACTTC. Amino acids: CASRILDSNYEQYF.

The V and J genes are TRBV2 and TRBJ2-4, with D hard to call. The germline CDR1 and CDR2 sequences are SNHLY and FYNNEI. This CDR3 is built from 16 residues. V gave up 2 bases and J gave up 3 bases, with 14 bases separating them. The CDR3, as DNA: TGTGCCAGCAGTGAATCCCTGGGGTTAAACAAAAACATTCAGTACTTC. It is translated as CASSESLGLNKNIQYF. The full variable domain, in which reference TRBV2 and TRBJ2-4 provide the parts outside the CDR3, is EPEVTQTPSHQVTQMGQEVILRCVPISNHLYFYWYRQILGQKVEFLVSFYNNEISEKSEIFDDQFSVERPDGSNFTLKIRSTKLEDSAMYFCASSESLGLNKNIQYFGAGTRLSVL.

The chain couples TRBV6-6 to TRBJ2-1; TRBD1 aligns across 8 bases. The CDR3 is 15 residues long. V lost 7 bases to trimming and J lost 0 bases; unmatched junction nucleotides: 5. Germline V lookup: CDR1 MNHNY, CDR2 SVGAGI (reference sequence). CDR3 DNA sequence: TGTGCCAGCACTGCGGACAGGGACTCCTACAATGAGCAGTTCTTC. This sequence encodes CASTADRDSYNEQFF.

The chain recombines TRBV6-2 or TRBV6-3 with TRBJ2-5, with unresolved D. Looked up from germline, CDR1 is MNHEY and CDR2 is SVGEGT. V lost 1 base, J lost 1 base, and 10 bases lay in between. The CDR3 contains 15 residues. The CDR3 DNA reads TGTGCCAGCAGTTACTTAAAAAGACTCCAAGAGACCCAGTACTTC. Amino acids: CASSYLKRLQETQYF.

This clonotype turned up a few times. The genes are TRBV7-9 and TRBJ1-5; no clear D gene. Germline V lookup: CDR1 SEHNR, CDR2 FQNEAQ (reference sequence). This CDR3 is built from 14 residues. V was cut by 5 bases and J by 5 bases, with 13 bases left in between. The CDR3 DNA reads TGTGCCAGCAGCCCTGCAGGCCCTGATCAGCCCCAGCATTTT. Its translation is CASSPAGPDQPQHF.

The chain links TRBV4-1 to TRBJ1-2, with D tentatively TRBD1 (5 bases). Trimming removed 1 base from V and 7 bases from J, with 10 bases in between. This CDR3 has 13 residues. The germline V gene encodes CDR1 MGHRA and CDR2 YSYEKL. DNA of the CDR3: TGCGCCAGCAGCCAAGCGCCGGGGGGTGGCTACACCTTC. Encoded protein: CASSQAPGGGYTF.

The chain carries TRBV7-9 and TRBJ1-1, with D possibly TRBD1 on 5 matching bases. V lost 1 base, J lost 11 bases, and 11 bases lay in between. Germline V lookup: CDR1 SEHNR, CDR2 FQNEAQ (reference sequence). The CDR3 spans 12 residues. This chain's CDR3 is CASSLGLRGAFF. CDR3 sequence (DNA): TGTGCCAGCAGCTTAGGCCTCCGGGGCGCTTTCTTT. Together with reference TRBV7-9 and TRBJ1-1, the CDR3 gives the full variable domain: DTGVSQNPRHKITKRGQNVTFRCDPISEHNRLYWYRQTLGQGPEFLTYFQNEAQLEKSRLLSDRFSAERPKGSFSTLEIQRTEQGDSAMYLCASSLGLRGAFFGQGTRLTVV.

At least ten counts were recorded for this clonotype. The chain combines TRBV11-2 with TRBJ1-1; D is unresolved. The CDR3 is made up of 16 amino acids. The V gene's germline CDR1 is SGHAT and CDR2 FQNNGV. With 1 base removed from V and 0 bases from J, the gap between germline ends came to 12 bases. DNA for the CDR3: TGTGCCAGCAGCTTAGCTGATGTAGCTGTGAACACTGAAGCTTTCTTT. As protein: CASSLADVAVNTEAFF.

At least ten counts were recorded for this clonotype. V gene TRBV7-2 combines with J gene TRBJ1-1, with D possibly matching TRBD1 (6 bases). This CDR3 has 15 amino acids. CDR1 SGHTA and CDR2 FQGNSA come from the germline V gene. V lost 1 base and J 3 bases, leaving 12 bases between the germline ends. CDR3 protein: CASSLVSGADTEAFF. In DNA form, the CDR3 reads TGTGCCAGCAGCTTAGTTTCGGGGGCAGACACTGAAGCTTTCTTT.

This chain connects TRBV29-1 to TRBJ2-3, with a weak D call TRBD1 (5 bases). Trimming removed 5 bases at V and 4 bases at J, with 16 bases between. Germline loops: CDR1 SQVTM, CDR2 ANQGSEA. CDR3 length: 14 amino acids. CDR3 DNA sequence: TGCAGCGTTTCCCCTGGGGCGTTGGCAGATACGCAGTATTTT. Translated: CSVSPGALADTQYF.

This clonotype has ten or more counts. The J gene is TRBJ2-7, the V gene TRBV19; tentatively, D is TRBD1 or TRBD2 (5 bases each). CDR3 length: 15 residues. Germline values: CDR1 LNHDA, CDR2 SQIVND (reference sequence). Trimming shortened V by 5 bases and J by 2 bases, and 16 bases separated the two germline ends. The CDR3 sequence: CASSEPGTATYEQYF. The CDR3, as DNA: TGTGCCAGTAGTGAGCCAGGGACGGCTACCTACGAGCAGTACTTC.

In its sample, this clonotype was seen many times. The rearrangement uses TRBV29-1 and TRBJ2-1; 7 nucleotides align to TRBD1. V lost 2 bases and J lost 8; bases outside the gene matches: 9. This CDR3 contains 14 residues. Germline CDR1 SQVTM, CDR2 ANQGSEA. Written as DNA, the CDR3 is TGCAGCGTTGAACTGTTGAAGGGGGCTTATGAGCAGTTCTTC. Translating gives CSVELLKGAYEQFF.

The rearrangement joins TRBV12-5 to TRBJ1-4, with TRBD1 as a possible D gene (6 bases). This CDR3 has 14 amino acids. The germline V and J ends were trimmed by 7 bases and 5 bases, with 14 bases remaining between them. CDR1 is LGHNT, CDR2 FRNRAP, per germline. CDR3 nucleotide sequence: TGTGCTAGTGCCCCGGGACAAGCAAATGAAAAACTGTTTTTT. As protein: CASAPGQANEKLFF.

The V gene is TRBV6-2 or TRBV6-3, the J gene TRBJ2-7; D possibly uses TRBD1 or TRBD2 (5 bases each). Germline V CDR1 and CDR2: MNHEY, SVGEGT. Trimming stripped 2 bases from V and 3 bases from J, with 20 bases between. The length of the CDR3 is 17 residues. This chain's CDR3 is CASSYLFEGPNRYEQYF. The CDR3 DNA is TGTGCCAGCAGTTACCTCTTTGAGGGGCCAAATCGCTACGAGCAGTACTTC.

This clonotype was detected only a few times. This rearrangement joins TRBV4-1 to TRBJ1-5; D gene unclear. This CDR3 is 13 amino acids long. Germline values: CDR1 MGHRA, CDR2 YSYEKL. Deletions cut 2 bases from V and 0 bases from J, with 2 bases between. DNA for the CDR3: TGCGCCAGCAGCCAACTTAGCAATCAGCCCCAGCATTTT. Amino acid sequence: CASSQLSNQPQHF.

The chain's CDR3 is CASRSRDRGQVEQYF. The CDR3 bases are TGTGCCAGCCGGAGCCGGGACAGGGGCCAAGTGGAGCAGTACTTC. The chain links TRBV27 to TRBJ2-7, with 10 bases that match TRBD1. Trimming cost V 8 bases and J 7 bases; bases outside gene matches: 14. The V gene's germline CDR1 is MNHEY and CDR2 SMNVEV (reference sequence). The length of the CDR3 is 15 residues.

This clonotype was counted between two and nine times. The chain employs TRBV19 and TRBJ2-1; 14 nucleotides line up with TRBD2. This CDR3 is 16 amino acids long. Germline V gene lookup returns CDR1 LNHDA and CDR2 SQIVND (reference sequence). The V segment lost 8 bases and the J segment 4 bases; nucleotides outside the gene matches: 7. The CDR3: CASARLAGGVYNEQFF. DNA of the CDR3: TGTGCCAGTGCCCGACTAGCGGGGGGGGTATACAATGAGCAGTTCTTC.

The genes are TRBV7-9 and TRBJ1-2, with a possible D match to TRBD1 (5 bases). V was shortened by 3 bases and J by 5 bases, with 25 bases between the two germline ends. From germline, CDR1 is SEHNR and CDR2 FQNEAQ (reference sequence). CDR3 length: 18 amino acids. CDR3 sequence: CASSFGEPFGTEIYGYTF. The CDR3 bases are TGTGCCAGCAGCTTCGGTGAACCCTTTGGGACGGAGATTTATGGCTACACCTTC.

The table lists this clonotype with a few counts. The chain combines TRBV5-4 with TRBJ1-2, with 7 bases matching TRBD1. Germline trimming cut 4 bases from V and 1 base from J; bases unmatched to any gene: 10. CDR1 and CDR2 from the germline V gene are SGHNT and YYREEE (reference sequence). The CDR3 runs 16 residues. The CDR3 is CASSPGTADLNYGYTF. In DNA, the CDR3 is TGTGCCAGCAGCCCCGGGACAGCCGACCTTAACTATGGCTACACCTTC. Filled out from reference TRBV5-4 and TRBJ1-2, the complete variable domain reads ETGVTQSPTHLIKTRGQQVTLRCSSQSGHNTVSWYQQALGQGPQFIFQYYREEENGRGNFPPRFSGLQFPNYSSELNVNALELDDSALYLCASSPGTADLNYGYTFGSGTRLTVV.

This sequence joins TRBV7-9 and TRBJ1-2; D gene uncertain. The germline V gene has CDR1 SEHNR and CDR2 FQNEAQ (reference sequence). V was pared by 4 bases and J by 6 bases, with 12 bases between. The CDR3 extends over 13 amino acids. The CDR3 is CASSSTDFDGYTF. As DNA, the CDR3 is TGTGCCAGCAGCTCTACGGACTTCGATGGCTACACCTTC.

This clonotype has only a few counts. The chain recombines TRBV30 with TRBJ2-7; D tentatively fits TRBD1 or TRBD2 (5 bases each). CDR1 is GTSNPN and CDR2 is SVGIG in the germline V gene (reference sequence). V shed 0 bases and J shed 3 bases, with 15 bases lying between them. CDR3 size: 15 residues. The DNA for the CDR3 is TGTGCCTGGAGTGTAGGGACGATACCAATCTACGAGCAGTACTTC. This gives the protein CAWSVGTIPIYEQYF.

The rearrangement uses TRBV4-1 and TRBJ1-1; D is perhaps TRBD1 (6 bases). CDR1 and CDR2 from the germline V gene are MGHRA and YSYEKL. V lost 1 base and J 7 bases, leaving 19 bases between the germline ends. The CDR3 is 16 amino acids. Here the CDR3 DNA reads TGCGCCAGCAGCCAAGCCCCGGTCGGGGGGCTTGATGAAGCTTTCTTT. Translating gives CASSQAPVGGLDEAFF.

Points on this clonotype: A junction end diverges from the germline sequence, so it may reflect a read error. The gene calls are TRBV11-2 and TRBJ2-2; 7 bases are a match to TRBD1. The CDR3 runs to 16 residues. Germline loops: CDR1 SGHAT, CDR2 FQNNGV. CDR3: CASSLGTGMFTGVLFF. The CDR3 coding sequence is TGTGCCAGCAGCTTAGGGACAGGAATGTTTACCGGGGTGCTGTTTTTT.

On this clonotype: A clone one base away is much larger, so this may be a read error. The rearrangement uses TRBV7-3 and TRBJ2-1, with TRBD2 as a possible D gene (5 bases). V lost 2 bases, J lost 5 bases, and 13 bases lay in between. The CDR3 consists of 15 residues. Per germline, CDR1 SGHTA and CDR2 FQGTGA. The CDR3: CASSLWYGDHNEQFF. CDR3 bases: TGTGCCAGCAGCTTATGGTACGGGGATCACAATGAGCAGTTCTTC.

The chain links TRBV12-3 or TRBV12-4 to TRBJ2-1, with D tentatively TRBD1 (5 bases). Trimming shortened V by 4 bases and J by 2 bases, and 9 bases separated the two germline ends. This CDR3 region has 14 residues. The CDR3 coding sequence is TGTGCCAGCAGTTGGGGCAGCACCTACAATGAGCAGTTCTTC. Translating gives CASSWGSTYNEQFF.

This clonotype was seen a few times. The rearrangement joins TRBV18 to TRBJ2-7, with D tentatively TRBD1 (6 bases). Germline assignment: CDR1 KGHSH and CDR2 LQKENI. Trimming stripped 6 bases from V and 0 bases from J, with 15 bases between. This CDR3 has 15 amino acids. CDR3 loop: CASSNGTTISYEQYF. CDR3 nucleotide sequence: TGTGCCAGCTCGAACGGGACAACGATCTCCTACGAGCAGTACTTC.

V is TRBV7-9 and J is TRBJ1-2; D is ambiguous. V lost 0 bases and J 4 bases, leaving 9 bases between the germline ends. The germline V gene encodes CDR1 SEHNR and CDR2 FQNEAQ (reference sequence). This CDR3 is 14 amino acids long. CDR3 DNA: TGTGCCAGCAGCTTAGCCGGAGGTAGCTATGGCTACACCTTC. Its translation: CASSLAGGSYGYTF. The full variable domain, with the rest looked up from reference TRBV7-9 and TRBJ1-2, is DTGVSQNPRHKITKRGQNVTFRCDPISEHNRLYWYRQTLGQGPEFLTYFQNEAQLEKSRLLSDRFSAERPKGSFSTLEIQRTEQGDSAMYLCASSLAGGSYGYTFGSGTRLTVV.

This clonotype was observed a handful of times. The chain combines TRBV12-3 or TRBV12-4 with TRBJ1-1, with 7 bases aligning to TRBD1. Trimming took 6 bases from V and 5 from J; bases not matched to a gene: 9. The CDR3 has 14 residues. In DNA form, the CDR3 reads TGTGCCAGCAGAACCGACAGGGCTTTGACTGAAGCTTTCTTT. It codes for CASRTDRALTEAFF.

This clonotype showed up many times. The V and J genes are TRBV7-6 and TRBJ2-5; D perhaps matches TRBD2 (6 bases). This CDR3 is 15 amino acids long. The germline V and J ends were trimmed by 6 bases and 2 bases, with 16 bases remaining between them. In germline, CDR1 is SGHVS, CDR2 FNYEAQ. Written as DNA, the CDR3 is TGTGCCAGCAGTGGCCTCCTGGGACTTCAAGAGACCCAGTACTTC. Translating it yields CASSGLLGLQETQYF.

A few counts support this clonotype. The rearrangement joins TRBV12-3 or TRBV12-4 to TRBJ2-7; D not certain. This CDR3 contains 13 residues. V dropped 2 bases and J dropped 6 bases, with 11 bases sitting between them. This chain's CDR3 is CASSLYERAEQYF. The CDR3 coding sequence is TGTGCCAGCAGTTTATACGAGCGTGCCGAGCAGTACTTC.

The chain employs TRBV6-8 and TRBJ2-1, with D possibly being TRBD1 (5 bases). Germline V gene sequence: CDR1 MNHGY, CDR2 SAAAGT. V was trimmed by 5 bases and J by 2 bases, leaving 16 bases between them. CDR3 length equals 16 residues. The CDR3 sequence is CASSAWGEGPYNEQFF. The CDR3 DNA reads as TGTGCCAGCAGTGCCTGGGGCGAAGGACCCTACAATGAGCAGTTCTTC.

The V and J genes are TRBV7-6 and TRBJ1-2; 8 positions agree with TRBD1. Germline CDR1 reads SGHVS; CDR2 reads FNYEAQ. Trimming cost V 4 bases and J 6 bases; bases outside gene matches: 4. This CDR3 is 13 amino acids long. The CDR3 is CASSSSGGDGYTF. CDR3 in DNA: TGTGCCAGCAGCTCCTCAGGGGGCGATGGCTACACCTTC. The whole variable domain, filled in from reference TRBV7-6 and TRBJ1-2, reads GAGVSQSPRYKVTKRGQDVALRCDPISGHVSLYWYRQALGQGPEFLTYFNYEAQQDKSGLPNDRFSAERPEGSISTLTIQRTEQRDSAMYRCASSSSGGDGYTFGSGTRLTVV.